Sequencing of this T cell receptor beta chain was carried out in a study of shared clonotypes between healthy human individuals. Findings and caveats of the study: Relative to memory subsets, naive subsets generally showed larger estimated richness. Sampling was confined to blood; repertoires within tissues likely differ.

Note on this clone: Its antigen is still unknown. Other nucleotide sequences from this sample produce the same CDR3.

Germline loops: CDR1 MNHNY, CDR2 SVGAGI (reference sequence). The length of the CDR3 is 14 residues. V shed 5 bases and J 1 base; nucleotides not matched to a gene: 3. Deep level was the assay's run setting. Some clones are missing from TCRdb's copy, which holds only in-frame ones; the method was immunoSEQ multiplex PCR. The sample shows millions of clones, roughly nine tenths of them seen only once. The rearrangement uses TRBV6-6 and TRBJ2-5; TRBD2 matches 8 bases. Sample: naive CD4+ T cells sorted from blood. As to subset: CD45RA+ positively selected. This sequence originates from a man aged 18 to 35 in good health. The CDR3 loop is CASSPGGGQETQYF. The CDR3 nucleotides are TGTGCCAGCAGTCCCGGGGGGGGCCAAGAGACCCAGTACTTC.